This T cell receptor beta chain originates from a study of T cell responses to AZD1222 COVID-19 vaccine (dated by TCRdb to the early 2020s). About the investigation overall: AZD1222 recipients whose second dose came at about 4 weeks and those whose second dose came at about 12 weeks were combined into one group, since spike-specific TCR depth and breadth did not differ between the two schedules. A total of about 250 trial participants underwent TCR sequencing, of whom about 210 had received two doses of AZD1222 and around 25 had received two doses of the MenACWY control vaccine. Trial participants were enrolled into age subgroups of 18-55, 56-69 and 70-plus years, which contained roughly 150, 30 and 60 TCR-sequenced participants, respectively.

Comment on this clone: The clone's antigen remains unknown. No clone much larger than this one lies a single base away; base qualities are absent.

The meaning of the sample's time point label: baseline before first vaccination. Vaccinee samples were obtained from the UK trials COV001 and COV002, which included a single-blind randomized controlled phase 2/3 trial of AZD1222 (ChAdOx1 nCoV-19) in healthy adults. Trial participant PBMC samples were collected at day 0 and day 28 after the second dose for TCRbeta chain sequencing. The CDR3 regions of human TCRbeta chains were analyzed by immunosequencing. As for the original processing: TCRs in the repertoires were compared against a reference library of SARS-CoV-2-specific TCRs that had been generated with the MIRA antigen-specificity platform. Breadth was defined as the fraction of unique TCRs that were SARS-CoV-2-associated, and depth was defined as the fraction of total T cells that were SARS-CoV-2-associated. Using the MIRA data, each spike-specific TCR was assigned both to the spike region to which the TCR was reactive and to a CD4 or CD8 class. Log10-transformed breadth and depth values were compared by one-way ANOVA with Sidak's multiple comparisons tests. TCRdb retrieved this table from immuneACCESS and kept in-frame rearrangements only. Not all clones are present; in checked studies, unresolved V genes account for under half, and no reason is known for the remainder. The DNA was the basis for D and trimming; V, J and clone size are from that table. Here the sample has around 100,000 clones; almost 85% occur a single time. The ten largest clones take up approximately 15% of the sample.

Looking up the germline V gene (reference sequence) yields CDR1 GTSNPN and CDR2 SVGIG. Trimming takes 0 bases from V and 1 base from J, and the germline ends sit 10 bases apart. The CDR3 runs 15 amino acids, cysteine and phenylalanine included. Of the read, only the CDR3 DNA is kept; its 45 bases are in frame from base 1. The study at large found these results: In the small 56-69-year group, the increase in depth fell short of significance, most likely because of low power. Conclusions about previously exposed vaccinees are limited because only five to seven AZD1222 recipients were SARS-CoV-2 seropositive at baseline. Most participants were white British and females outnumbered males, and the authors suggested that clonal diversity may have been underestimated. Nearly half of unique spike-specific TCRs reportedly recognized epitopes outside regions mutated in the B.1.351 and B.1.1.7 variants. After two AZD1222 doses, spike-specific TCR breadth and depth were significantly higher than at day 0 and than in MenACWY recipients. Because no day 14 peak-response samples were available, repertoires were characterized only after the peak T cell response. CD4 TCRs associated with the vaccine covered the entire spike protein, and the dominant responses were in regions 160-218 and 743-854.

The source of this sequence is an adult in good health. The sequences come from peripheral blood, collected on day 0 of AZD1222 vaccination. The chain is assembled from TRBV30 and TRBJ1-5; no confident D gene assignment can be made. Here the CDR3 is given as CAWSVTGLSNQPQHF. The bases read TGTGCCTGGAGTGTAACCGGGCTGAGCAATCAGCCCCAGCATTTT.